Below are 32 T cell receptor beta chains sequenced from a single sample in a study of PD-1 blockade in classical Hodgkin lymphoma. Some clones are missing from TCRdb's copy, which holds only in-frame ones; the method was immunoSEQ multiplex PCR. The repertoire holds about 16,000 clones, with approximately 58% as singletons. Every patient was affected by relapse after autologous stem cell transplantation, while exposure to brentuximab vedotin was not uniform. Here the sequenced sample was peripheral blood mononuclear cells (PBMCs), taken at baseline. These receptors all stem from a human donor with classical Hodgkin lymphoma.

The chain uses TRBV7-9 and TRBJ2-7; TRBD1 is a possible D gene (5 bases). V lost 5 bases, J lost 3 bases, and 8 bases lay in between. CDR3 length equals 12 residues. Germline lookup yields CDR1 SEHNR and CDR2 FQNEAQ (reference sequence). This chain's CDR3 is CASSLQGYEQYF. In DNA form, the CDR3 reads TGTGCCAGCAGCCTGCAGGGCTACGAGCAGTACTTC. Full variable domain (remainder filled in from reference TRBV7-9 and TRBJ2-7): DTGVSQNPRHKITKRGQNVTFRCDPISEHNRLYWYRQTLGQGPEFLTYFQNEAQLEKSRLLSDRFSAERPKGSFSTLEIQRTEQGDSAMYLCASSLQGYEQYFGPGTRLTVT.

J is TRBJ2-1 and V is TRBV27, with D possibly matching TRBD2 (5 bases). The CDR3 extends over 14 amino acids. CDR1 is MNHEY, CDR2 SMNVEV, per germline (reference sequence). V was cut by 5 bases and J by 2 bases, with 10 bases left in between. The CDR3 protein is CASSRLGAYNEQFF. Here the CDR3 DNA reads TGTGCCAGCAGTAGACTGGGAGCCTACAATGAGCAGTTCTTC.

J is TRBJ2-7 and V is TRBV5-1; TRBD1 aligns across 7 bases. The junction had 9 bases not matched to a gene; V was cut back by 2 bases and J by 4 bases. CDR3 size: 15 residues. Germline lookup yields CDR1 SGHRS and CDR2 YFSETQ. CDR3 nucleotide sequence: TGCGCCAGCAGCTTCGCGGACAGGTGGGAATACGAGCAGTACTTC. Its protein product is CASSFADRWEYEQYF.

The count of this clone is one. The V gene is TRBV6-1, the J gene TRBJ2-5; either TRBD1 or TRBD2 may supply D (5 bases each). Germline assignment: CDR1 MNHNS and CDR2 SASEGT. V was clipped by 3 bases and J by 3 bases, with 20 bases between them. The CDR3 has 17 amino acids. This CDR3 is CASSEGWLPGTEETQYF. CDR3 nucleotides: TGTGCCAGCAGTGAGGGCTGGTTACCCGGGACCGAAGAGACCCAGTACTTC.

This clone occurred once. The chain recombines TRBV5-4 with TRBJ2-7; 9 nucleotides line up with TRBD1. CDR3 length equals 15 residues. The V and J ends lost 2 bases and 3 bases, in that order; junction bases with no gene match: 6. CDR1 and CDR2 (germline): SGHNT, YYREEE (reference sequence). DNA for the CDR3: TGTGCCAGCAGCTTTAGTACGGGACAGGGCTACGAGCAGTACTTC. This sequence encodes CASSFSTGQGYEQYF.

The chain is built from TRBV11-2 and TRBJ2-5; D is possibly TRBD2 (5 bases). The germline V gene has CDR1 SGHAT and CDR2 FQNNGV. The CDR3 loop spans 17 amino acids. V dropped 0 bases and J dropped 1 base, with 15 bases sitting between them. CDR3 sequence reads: CASSLEASPGCQETQYF. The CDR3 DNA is TGTGCCAGCAGCTTAGAGGCTAGCCCGGGGTGCCAAGAGACCCAGTACTTC.

CDR3 in amino acids: CASSVGPGGGYEQYF. CDR3 in DNA: TGTGCCAGCAGCGTGGGGCCGGGAGGAGGATACGAGCAGTACTTC. The V and J genes are TRBV13 and TRBJ2-7, with 7 positions matching TRBD2. V trimming: 5 bases; J trimming: 4 bases; junction bases outside the gene matches: 11. Per germline, CDR1 PRHDT and CDR2 FYEKMQ (reference sequence). This CDR3 has 15 residues.

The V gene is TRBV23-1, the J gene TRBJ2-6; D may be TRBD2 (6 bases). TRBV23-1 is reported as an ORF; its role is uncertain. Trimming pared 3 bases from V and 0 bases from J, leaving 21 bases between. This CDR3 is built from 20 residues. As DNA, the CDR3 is TGCGCCAGCAGTCACCCAGGCCCCAGGAGGGTTTCCTCTGGGGCCAACGTCCTGACTTTC. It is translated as CASSHPGPRRVSSGANVLTF.

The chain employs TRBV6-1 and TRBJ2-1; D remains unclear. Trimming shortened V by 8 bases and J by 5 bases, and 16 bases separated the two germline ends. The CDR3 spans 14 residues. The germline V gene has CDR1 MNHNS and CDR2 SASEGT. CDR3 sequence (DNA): TGTGCCAGCGAGACCAATTACCTACACAATGAGCAGTTCTTC. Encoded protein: CASETNYLHNEQFF.

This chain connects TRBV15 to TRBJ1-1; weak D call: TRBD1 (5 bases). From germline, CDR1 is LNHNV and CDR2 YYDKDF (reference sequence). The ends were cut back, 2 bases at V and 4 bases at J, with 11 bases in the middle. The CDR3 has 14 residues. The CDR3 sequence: CATSRQTQGTEAFF. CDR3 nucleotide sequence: TGTGCCACCAGCAGACAGACTCAGGGCACTGAAGCTTTCTTT.

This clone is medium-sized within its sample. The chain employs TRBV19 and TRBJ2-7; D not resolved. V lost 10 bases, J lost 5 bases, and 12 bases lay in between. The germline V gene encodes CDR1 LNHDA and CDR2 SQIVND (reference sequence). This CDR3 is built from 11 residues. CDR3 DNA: TGTGCCACCCTGACCGGCAACGAGCAGTACTTC. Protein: CATLTGNEQYF. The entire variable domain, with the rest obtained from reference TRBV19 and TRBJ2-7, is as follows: DGGITQSPKYLFRKEGQNVTLSCEQNLNHDAMYWYRQDPGQGLRLIYYSQIVNDFQKGDIAEGYSVSREKKESFPLTVTSAQKNPTAFYLCATLTGNEQYFGPGTRLTVT.

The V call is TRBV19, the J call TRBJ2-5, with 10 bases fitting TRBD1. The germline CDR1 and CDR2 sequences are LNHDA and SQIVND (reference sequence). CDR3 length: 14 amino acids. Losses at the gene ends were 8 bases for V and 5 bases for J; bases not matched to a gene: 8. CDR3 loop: CASRDRGRGETQYF. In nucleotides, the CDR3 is TGTGCCAGTCGGGACAGGGGTCGGGGCGAGACCCAGTACTTC. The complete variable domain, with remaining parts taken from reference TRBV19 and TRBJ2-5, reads DGGITQSPKYLFRKEGQNVTLSCEQNLNHDAMYWYRQDPGQGLRLIYYSQIVNDFQKGDIAEGYSVSREKKESFPLTVTSAQKNPTAFYLCASRDRGRGETQYFGPGTRLLVL.

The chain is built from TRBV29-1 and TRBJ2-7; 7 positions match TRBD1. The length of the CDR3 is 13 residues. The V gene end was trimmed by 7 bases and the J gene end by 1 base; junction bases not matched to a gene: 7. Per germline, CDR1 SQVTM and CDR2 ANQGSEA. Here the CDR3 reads CSAEGQTSYEQYF. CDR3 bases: TGCAGCGCCGAGGGACAGACTTCCTACGAGCAGTACTTC.

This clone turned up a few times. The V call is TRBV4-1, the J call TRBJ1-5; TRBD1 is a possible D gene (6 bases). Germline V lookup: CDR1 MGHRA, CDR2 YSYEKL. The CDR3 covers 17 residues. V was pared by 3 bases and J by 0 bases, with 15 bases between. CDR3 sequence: CASSQERQVNSNQPQHF. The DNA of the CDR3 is TGCGCCAGCAGCCAGGAACGACAGGTTAATAGCAATCAGCCCCAGCATTTT.

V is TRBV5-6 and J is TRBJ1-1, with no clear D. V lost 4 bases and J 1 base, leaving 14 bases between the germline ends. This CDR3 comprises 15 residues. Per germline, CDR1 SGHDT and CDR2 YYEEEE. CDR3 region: CASSIKMTPNTEAFF. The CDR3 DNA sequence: TGTGCCAGCAGCATAAAGATGACACCGAACACTGAAGCTTTCTTT.

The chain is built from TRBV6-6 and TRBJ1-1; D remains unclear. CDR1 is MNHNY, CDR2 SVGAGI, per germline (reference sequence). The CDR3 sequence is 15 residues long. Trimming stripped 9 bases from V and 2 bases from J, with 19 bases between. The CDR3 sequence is CARDEACPSNTEAFF. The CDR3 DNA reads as TGTGCCAGGGACGAAGCGTGTCCGAGCAACACTGAAGCTTTCTTT.

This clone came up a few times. The CDR3: CASRRVEKLFF. CDR3 sequence (DNA): TGTGCCAGCAGGAGGGTGGAAAAACTGTTTTTT. This chain links TRBV28 with TRBJ1-4; D not resolved. The length of the CDR3 is 11 residues. Between the trimmed V and J ends, which lost 6 bases and 8 bases, there was a span of 7 bases. Germline V gene lookup returns CDR1 MDHEN and CDR2 SYDVKM.

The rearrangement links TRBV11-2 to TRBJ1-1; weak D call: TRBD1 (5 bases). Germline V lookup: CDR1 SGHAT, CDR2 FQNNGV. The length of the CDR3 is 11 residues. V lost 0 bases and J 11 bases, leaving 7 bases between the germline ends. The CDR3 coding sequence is TGTGCCAGCAGCTTAGAGGGGGGGGCTTTCTTT. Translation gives CASSLEGGAFF.

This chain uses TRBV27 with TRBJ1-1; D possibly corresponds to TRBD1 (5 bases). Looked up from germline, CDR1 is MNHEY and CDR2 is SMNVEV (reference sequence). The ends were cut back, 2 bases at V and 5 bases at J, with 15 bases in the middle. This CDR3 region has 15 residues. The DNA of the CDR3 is TGTGCCAGCAGTTTAAGGTTCGGGGGTAGAACTGAAGCTTTCTTT. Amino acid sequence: CASSLRFGGRTEAFF.

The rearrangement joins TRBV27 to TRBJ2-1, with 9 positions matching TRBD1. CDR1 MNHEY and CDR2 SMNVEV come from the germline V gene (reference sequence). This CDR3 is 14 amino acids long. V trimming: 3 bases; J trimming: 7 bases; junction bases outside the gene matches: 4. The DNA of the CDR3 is TGTGCCAGCAGTTTCACAGGGGGCAGGAATGAGCAGTTCTTC. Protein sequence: CASSFTGGRNEQFF.

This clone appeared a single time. The CDR3 region is CASSPRPGQPYGYTF. CDR3 nucleotide sequence: TGTGCCAGCAGTCCCCGCCCGGGACAGCCCTATGGCTACACCTTC. The rearrangement uses TRBV6-1 and TRBJ1-2; 7 nucleotides match TRBD1. Germline CDR1 and CDR2: MNHNS and SASEGT. Germline trimming cut 5 bases from V and 4 bases from J; bases unmatched to any gene: 10. CDR3 length: 15 residues.

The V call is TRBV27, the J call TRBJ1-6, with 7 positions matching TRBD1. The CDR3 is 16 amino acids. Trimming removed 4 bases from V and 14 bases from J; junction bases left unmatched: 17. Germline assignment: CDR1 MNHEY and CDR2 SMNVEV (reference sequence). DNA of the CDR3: TGTGCCAGCAGTTCCTTCCCACCGGGACAGCTAGGGTCCCTCCACTTT. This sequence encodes CASSSFPPGQLGSLHF.

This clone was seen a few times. In DNA form, the CDR3 reads TGTGCCAGTAGTTCCCGGGAAACCCATTCACCCCTCCACTTT. Amino acids: CASSSRETHSPLHF. The V call is TRBV19, the J call TRBJ1-6, with unresolved D. The CDR3 runs to 14 residues. Trimming removed 5 bases at V and 8 bases at J, with 13 bases between. Germline V lookup: CDR1 LNHDA, CDR2 SQIVND (reference sequence).

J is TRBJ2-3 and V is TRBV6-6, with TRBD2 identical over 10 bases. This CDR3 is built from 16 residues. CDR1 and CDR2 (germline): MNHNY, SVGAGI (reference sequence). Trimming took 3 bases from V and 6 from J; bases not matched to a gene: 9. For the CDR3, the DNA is TGTGCCAGCAGTTATGAAAGCGGGAGGGCCGTTGATACGCAGTATTTT. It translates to CASSYESGRAVDTQYF.

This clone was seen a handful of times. CDR3 nucleotide sequence: TGTGCCAGCAGCCCCGGAACAGCCAAAAACATTCAGTACTTC. Amino acids: CASSPGTAKNIQYF. The chain combines TRBV11-3 with TRBJ2-4; D not resolved. The V gene lost 5 bases and the J gene lost 0 bases, with 8 bases spanning the gap. The germline V gene encodes CDR1 SGHNT and CDR2 YENEEA. This CDR3 has 14 amino acids.

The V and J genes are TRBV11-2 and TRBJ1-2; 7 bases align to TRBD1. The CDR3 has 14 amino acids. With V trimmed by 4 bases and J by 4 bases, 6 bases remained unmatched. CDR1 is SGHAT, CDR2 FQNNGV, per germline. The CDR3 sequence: CASSSDRAGYGYTF. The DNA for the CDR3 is TGTGCCAGCAGCTCAGACAGGGCGGGCTATGGCTACACCTTC. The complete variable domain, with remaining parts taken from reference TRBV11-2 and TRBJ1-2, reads EAGVAQSPRYKIIEKRQSVAFWCNPISGHATLYWYQQILGQGPKLLIQFQNNGVVDDSQLPKDRFSAERLKGVDSTLKIQPAKLEDSAVYLCASSSDRAGYGYTFGSGTRLTVV.

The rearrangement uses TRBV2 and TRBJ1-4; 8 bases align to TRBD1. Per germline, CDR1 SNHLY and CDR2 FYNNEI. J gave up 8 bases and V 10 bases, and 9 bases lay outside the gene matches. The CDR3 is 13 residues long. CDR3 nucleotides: TGTGCCACTAACGGACAGGGAGGGGAAAAACTGTTTTTT. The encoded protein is CATNGQGGEKLFF.

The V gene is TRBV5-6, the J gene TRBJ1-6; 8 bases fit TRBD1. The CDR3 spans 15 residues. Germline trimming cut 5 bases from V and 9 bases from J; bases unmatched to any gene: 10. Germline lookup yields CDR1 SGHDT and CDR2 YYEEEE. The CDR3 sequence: CASSTGTGFGSPLHF. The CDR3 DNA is TGTGCCAGCAGTACCGGGACAGGCTTTGGTTCACCCCTCCACTTT.

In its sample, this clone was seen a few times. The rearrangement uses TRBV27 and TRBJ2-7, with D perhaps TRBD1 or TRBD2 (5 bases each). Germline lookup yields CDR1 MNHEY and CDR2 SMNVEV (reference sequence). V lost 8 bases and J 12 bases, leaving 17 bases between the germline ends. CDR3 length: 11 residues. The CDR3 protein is CASGDLLKTYF. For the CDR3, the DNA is TGTGCCAGCGGGGACCTCCTTAAGACGTACTTC.

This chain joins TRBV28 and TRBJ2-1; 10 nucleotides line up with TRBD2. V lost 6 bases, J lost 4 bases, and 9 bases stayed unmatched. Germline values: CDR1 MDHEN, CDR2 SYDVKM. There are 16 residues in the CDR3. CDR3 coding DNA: TGTGCCAGCAGCCCAACCGGGACTAGCGTTTACAATGAGCAGTTCTTC. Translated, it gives CASSPTGTSVYNEQFF.

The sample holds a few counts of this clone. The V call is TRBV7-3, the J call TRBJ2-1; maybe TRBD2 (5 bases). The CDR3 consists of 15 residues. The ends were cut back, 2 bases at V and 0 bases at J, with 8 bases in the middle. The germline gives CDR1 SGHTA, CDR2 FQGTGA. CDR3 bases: TGTGCCAGCAGCTTATCGGGGAGCTCCTACAATGAGCAGTTCTTC. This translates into CASSLSGSSYNEQFF.

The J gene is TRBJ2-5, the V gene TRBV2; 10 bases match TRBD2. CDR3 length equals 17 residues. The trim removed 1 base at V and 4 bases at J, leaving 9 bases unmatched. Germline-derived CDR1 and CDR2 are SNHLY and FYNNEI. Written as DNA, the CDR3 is TGTGCCAGCAGTGAAGAGAGGCTAGCGGGAGTGATAGAGACCCAGTACTTC. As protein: CASSEERLAGVIETQYF.